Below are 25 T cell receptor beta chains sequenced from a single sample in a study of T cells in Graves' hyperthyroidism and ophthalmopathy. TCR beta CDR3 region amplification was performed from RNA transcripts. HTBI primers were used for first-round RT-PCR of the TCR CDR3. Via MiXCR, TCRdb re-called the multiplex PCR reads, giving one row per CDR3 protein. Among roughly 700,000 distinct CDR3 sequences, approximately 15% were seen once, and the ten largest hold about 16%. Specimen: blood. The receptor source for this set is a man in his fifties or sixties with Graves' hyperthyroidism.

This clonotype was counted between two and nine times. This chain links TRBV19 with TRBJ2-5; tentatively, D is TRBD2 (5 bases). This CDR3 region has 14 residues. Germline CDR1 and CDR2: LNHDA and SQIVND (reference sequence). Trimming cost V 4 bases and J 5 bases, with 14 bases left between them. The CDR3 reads CASSTPAGGETQYF. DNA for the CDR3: TGTGCCAGTAGTACCCCCGCAGGCGGGGAGACCCAGTACTTC.

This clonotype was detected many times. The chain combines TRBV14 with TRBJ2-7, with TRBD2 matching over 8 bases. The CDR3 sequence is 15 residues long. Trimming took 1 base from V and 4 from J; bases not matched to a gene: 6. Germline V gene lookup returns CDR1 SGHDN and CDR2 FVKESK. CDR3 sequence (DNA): TGTGCCAGCAGCCAAGTGAACAGCGGGAGTTACGAGCAGTACTTC. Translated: CASSQVNSGSYEQYF.

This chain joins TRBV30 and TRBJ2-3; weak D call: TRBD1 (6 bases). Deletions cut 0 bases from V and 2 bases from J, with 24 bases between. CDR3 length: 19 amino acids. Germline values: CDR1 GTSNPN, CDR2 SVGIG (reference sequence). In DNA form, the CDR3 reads TGTGCCTGGAGTGTAGTCTCCTATACTCAGGGGAACTACACAGATACGCAGTATTTT. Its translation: CAWSVVSYTQGNYTDTQYF. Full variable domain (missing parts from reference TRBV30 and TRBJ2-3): SQTIHQWPATLVQPVGSPLSLECTVEGTSNPNLYWYRQAAGRGLQLLFYSVGIGQISSEVPQNLSASRPQDRQFILSSKKLLLSDSGFYLCAWSVVSYTQGNYTDTQYFGPGTRLTVL.

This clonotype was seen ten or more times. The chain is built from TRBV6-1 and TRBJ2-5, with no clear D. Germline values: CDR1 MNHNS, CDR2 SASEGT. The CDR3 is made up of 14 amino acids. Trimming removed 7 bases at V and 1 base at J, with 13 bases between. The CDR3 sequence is CASTSRRLQETQYF. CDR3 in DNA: TGTGCCAGCACCTCCCGACGTCTCCAAGAGACCCAGTACTTC.

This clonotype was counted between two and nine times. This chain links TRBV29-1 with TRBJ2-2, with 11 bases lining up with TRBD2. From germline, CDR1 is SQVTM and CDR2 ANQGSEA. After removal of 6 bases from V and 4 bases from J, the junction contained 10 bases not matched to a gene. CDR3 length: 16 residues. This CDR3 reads CSVAVRLAGSTGELFF. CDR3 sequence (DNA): TGCAGCGTGGCGGTCAGACTAGCGGGATCCACCGGGGAGCTGTTTTTT.

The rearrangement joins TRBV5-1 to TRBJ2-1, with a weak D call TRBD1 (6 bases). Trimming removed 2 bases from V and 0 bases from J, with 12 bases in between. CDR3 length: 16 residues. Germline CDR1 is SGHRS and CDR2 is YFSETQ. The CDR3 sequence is CASSLYTGSSYNEQFF. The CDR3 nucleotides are TGCGCCAGCAGCTTATATACAGGGAGCTCCTACAATGAGCAGTTCTTC.

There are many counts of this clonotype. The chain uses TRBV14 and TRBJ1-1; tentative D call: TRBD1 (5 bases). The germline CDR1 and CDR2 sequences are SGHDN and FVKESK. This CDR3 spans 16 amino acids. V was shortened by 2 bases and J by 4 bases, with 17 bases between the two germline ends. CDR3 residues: CASSQLTRVRGTEAFF. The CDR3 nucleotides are TGTGCCAGCAGCCAACTTACCAGGGTGCGGGGCACTGAAGCTTTCTTT.

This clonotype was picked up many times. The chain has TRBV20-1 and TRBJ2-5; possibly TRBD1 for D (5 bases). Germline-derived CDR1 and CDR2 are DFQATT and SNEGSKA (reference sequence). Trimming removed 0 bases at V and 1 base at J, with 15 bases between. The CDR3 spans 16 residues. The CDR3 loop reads CSARDWGRVSQETQYF. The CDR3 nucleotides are TGCAGTGCTAGAGATTGGGGCAGGGTGTCCCAAGAGACCCAGTACTTC.

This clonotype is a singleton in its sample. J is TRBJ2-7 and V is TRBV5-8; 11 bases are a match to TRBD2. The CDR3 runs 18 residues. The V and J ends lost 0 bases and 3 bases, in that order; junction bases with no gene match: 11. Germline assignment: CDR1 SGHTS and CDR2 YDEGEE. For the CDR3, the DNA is TGTGCCAGCAGCTTGGGGGAGGGGACTAGCGGAGGAGGCTACGAGCAGTACTTC. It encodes CASSLGEGTSGGGYEQYF. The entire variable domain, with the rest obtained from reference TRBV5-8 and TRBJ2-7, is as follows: EAGVTQSPTHLIKTRGQQATLRCSPISGHTSVYWYQQALGLGLQFLLWYDEGEERNRGNFPPRFSGRQFPNYSSELNVNALELEDSALYLCASSLGEGTSGGGYEQYFGPGTRLTVT.

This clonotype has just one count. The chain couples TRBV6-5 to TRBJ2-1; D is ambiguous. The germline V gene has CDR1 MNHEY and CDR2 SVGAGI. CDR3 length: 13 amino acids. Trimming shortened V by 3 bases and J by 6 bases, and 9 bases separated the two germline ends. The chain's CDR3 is CASSYSEGNEQFF. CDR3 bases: TGTGCCAGCAGTTATAGTGAAGGCAATGAGCAGTTCTTC.

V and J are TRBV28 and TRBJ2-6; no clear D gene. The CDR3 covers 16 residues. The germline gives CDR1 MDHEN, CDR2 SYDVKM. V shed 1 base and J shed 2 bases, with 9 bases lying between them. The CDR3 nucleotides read TGTGCCAGCAGTTTATCCACAGCACCTGGGGCCAACGTCCTGACTTTC. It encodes CASSLSTAPGANVLTF.

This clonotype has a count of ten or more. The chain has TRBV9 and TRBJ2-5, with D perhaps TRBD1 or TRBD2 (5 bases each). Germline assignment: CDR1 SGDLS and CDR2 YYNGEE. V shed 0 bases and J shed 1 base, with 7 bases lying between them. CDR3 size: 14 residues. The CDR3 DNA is TGTGCCAGCAGCGTAGATGGGACCCAAGAGACCCAGTACTTC. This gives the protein CASSVDGTQETQYF.

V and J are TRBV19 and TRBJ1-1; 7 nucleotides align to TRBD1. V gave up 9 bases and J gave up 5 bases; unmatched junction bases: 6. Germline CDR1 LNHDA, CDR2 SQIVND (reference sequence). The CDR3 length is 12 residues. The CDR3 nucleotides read TGTGCCAGCCCAACAGGGGAGACTGAAGCTTTCTTT. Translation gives CASPTGETEAFF.

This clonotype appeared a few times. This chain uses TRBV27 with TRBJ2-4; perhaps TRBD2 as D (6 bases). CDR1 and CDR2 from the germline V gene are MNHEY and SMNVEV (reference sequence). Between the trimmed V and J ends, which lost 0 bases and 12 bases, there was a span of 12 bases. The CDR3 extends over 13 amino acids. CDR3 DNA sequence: TGTGCCAGCAGTTTATCGATCGGGACTGATCAGTACTTC. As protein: CASSLSIGTDQYF.

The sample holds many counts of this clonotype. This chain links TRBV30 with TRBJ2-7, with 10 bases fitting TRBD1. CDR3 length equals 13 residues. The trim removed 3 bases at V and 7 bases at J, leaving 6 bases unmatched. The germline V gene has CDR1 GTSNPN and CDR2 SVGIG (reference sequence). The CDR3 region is CAWSPDRGQEQYF. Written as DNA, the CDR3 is TGTGCCTGGAGCCCCGACAGGGGGCAGGAGCAGTACTTC.

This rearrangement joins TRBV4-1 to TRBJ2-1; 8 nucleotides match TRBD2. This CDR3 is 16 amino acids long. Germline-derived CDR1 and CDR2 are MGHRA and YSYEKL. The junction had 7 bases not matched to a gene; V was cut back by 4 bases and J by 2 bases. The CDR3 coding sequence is TGCGCCAGCAGCCTTCTTCCGGGACTAGCCTACAATGAGCAGTTCTTC. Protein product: CASSLLPGLAYNEQFF.

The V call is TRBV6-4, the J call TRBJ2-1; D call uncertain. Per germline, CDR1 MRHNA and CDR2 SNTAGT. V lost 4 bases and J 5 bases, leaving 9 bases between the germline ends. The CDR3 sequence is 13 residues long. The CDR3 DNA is TGTGCCAGCAGTGTTGGGTCCGACAATGAGCAGTTCTTC. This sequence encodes CASSVGSDNEQFF.

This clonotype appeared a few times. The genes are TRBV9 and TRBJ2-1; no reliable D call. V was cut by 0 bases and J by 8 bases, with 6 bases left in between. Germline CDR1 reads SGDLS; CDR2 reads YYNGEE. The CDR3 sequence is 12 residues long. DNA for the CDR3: TGTGCCAGCAGCGTAGAAAACGATGAGCAGTTCTTC. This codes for CASSVENDEQFF.

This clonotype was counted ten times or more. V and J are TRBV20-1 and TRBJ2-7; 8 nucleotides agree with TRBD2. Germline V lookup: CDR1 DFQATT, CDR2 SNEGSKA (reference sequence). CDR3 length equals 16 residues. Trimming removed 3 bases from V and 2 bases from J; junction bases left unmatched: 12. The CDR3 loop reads CSASFGAGVSAYEQYF. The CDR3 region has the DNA TGCAGTGCTAGCTTTGGAGCGGGAGTCTCCGCCTACGAGCAGTACTTC.

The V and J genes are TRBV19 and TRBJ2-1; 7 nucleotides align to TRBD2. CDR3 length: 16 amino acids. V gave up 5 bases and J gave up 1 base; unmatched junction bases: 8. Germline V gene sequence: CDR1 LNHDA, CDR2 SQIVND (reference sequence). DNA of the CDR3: TGTGCCAGTAGTGCTACTAGCGTCCGTTCCTACAATGAGCAGTTCTTC. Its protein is CASSATSVRSYNEQFF.

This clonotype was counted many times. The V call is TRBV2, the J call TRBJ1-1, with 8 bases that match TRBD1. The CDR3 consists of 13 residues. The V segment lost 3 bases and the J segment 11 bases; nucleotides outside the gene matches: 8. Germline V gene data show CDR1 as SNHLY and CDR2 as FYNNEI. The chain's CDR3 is CASSERQGLSAFF. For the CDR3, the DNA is TGTGCCAGCAGTGAGAGACAGGGGCTCAGCGCTTTCTTT.

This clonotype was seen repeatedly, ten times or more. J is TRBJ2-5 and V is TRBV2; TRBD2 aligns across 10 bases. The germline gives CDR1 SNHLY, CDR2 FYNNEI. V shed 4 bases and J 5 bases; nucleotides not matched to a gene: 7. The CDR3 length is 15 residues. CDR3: CASSVALAGAETQYF. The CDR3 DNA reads TGTGCCAGCAGTGTTGCCCTAGCGGGAGCTGAGACCCAGTACTTC.

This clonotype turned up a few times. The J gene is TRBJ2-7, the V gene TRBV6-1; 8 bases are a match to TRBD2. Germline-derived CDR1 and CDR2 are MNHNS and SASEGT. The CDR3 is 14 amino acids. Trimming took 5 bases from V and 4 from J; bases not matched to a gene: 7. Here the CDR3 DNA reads TGTGCCAGCAGTTCGGGAGGGGTGCGGTACGAGCAGTACTTC. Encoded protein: CASSSGGVRYEQYF.

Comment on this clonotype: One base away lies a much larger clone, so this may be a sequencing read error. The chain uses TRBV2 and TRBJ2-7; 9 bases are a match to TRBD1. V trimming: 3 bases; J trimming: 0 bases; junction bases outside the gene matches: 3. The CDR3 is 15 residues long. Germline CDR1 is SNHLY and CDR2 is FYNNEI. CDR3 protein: CASSDMGQGSYEQYF. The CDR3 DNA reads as TGTGCCAGCAGTGATATGGGACAGGGCTCCTACGAGCAGTACTTC.

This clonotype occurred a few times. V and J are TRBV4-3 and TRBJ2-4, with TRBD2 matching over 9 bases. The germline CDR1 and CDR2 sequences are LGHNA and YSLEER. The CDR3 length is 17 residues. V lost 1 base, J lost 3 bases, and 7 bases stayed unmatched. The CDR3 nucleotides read TGCGCCAGCAGCCAAGGGGTAGCGGGAGAAGACAAAAACATTCAGTACTTC. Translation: CASSQGVAGEDKNIQYF.